These T cell receptor beta chains were read from a single sample in a study of brain T cells in children with intractable seizures. The table came from immunoSEQ multiplex PCR; TCRdb's copy has only in-frame clones and leaves some out. This table has a few hundred thousand clones, over 90% appearing once. The source was peripheral blood, collected roughly 5 months after surgery. These receptor sequences come from a boy younger than two with tuberous sclerosis and intractable seizures. Both conserved end residues are trimmed from each CDR3. Fields, in order: V gene, CDR3 protein.

>TRBV7-2
ASSLRGPSNSPLH
>TRBV2
ASSESRADYYGYT
>TRBV2
ASSEYATSNQPQH
>TRBV30
AWSVLAGSYEQY
>TRBV6-1
ASSEALQVHGYT
>TRBV2
ASSPSSGLRYGYT
>TRBV7-6
ASSTWDSNEKLF
>TRBV6-1
ASSDWSGGATGELF
>TRBV6-5
ASSSGPSGANVLT
>TRBV6-6
ASSYSLQVYEQY
>TRBV9
ASSSSGGSYNEQF
>TRBV6-1
ASRHSGAGPYEQY
>TRBV13
ASSLVVGGSSYEQY
>TRBV28
ASSFADRETDTQY
>TRBV27
ASSPMGTSGQETQY
>TRBV19
ASSITAREGTEAF
>TRBV11-2
ASSYQRGGTEAF
>TRBV21-1
ASPCLGARNWSGKFEGYGYT
>TRBV19
ASSIRRTGVNYGYT
>TRBV2
ASSEVLGSPANYGYT
>TRBV7-6
ASSRGPWGTHEQY
>TRBV11-2
ATTSWDRGNTIY
>TRBV19
ASSIRGQGSNQPQH
>TRBV9
ASSVVGAGDTQY
>TRBV5-1
ATQTGIGTEAF
>TRBV19
ASSAGTGPYEQY
>TRBV2
ASSESANRAF
>TRBV7-9
ASSLDSGRIVGNTIY
>TRBV5-4
ASSGGGHFDTEAF
>TRBV5-6
ASSRWTALPNTEAF
>TRBV25-1
ASSEYPQSYNSPLH
>TRBV6-1
ASSEFLNTEAF
>TRBV7-3
ASSLLGSGIYEQY
>TRBV7-9
ASSPLAGRMETQY